The clone carrying this T cell receptor beta chain was observed many times. What it binds is unknown. This entry comes from a study of tumor and adjacent non-tumor tissue in lung cancer. Study in general: There were 11 to 13 adenocarcinoma, 2 squamous cell carcinoma and 1 small cell lung cancer cases. The patients, 9 to 11 men and four to six women, were roughly 30 to 80 with stage I to III disease. Each sample yielded 3.5 million to 4.5 million productive TCRbeta reads on average.

CDR3 size: 15 residues. The V gene's germline CDR1 is LNHDA and CDR2 SQIVND (reference sequence). J was trimmed by 3 bases and V by 5 bases; bases with no gene match: 6. No cell sorting was done before RNA was extracted from the tissue. A modified ARM-PCR protocol with three rounds of nested PCR amplified TCRbeta. Via MiXCR, TCRdb re-called the multiplex PCR reads, giving one row per CDR3 protein. The data show tens of thousands of distinct CDR3 sequences, approximately 79% seen once. Findings and caveats of the study: Significantly higher TCR diversity was found in tumor than normal lung.

The sequence was obtained from a woman aged 45-65 years with non-small cell lung cancer. This rearrangement joins TRBV19 to TRBJ2-7, with TRBD1 matching 11 bases. Sequencing input: lung tumor tissue. The CDR3 nucleotides read TGTGCCAGTAGTCCCGGGACAGGGGGTTACTACGAGCAGTACTTC. It translates to CASSPGTGGYYEQYF.